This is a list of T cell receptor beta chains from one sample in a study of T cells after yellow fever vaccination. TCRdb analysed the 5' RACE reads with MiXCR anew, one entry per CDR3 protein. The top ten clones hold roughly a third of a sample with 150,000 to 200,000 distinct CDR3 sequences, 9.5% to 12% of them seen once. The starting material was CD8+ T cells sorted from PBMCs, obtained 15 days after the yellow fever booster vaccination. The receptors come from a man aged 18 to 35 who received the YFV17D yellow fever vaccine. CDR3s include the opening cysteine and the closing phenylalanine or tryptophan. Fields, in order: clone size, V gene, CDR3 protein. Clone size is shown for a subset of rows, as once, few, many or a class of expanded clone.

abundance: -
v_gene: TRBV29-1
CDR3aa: CSVKAGGWQETQYF

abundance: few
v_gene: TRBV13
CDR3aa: CASSPNRGGGANVLTF

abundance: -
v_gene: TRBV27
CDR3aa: CASSFGTGGLDELFF

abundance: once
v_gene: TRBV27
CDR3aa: CASSLRLGIGTEAFF

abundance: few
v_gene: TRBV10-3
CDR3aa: CAISVTGGGRRTQYF

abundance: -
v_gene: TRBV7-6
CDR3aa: CASSLTDVGNQPQHF

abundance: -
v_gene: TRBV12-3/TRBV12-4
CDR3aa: CASRDRGRGQKNTGELFF

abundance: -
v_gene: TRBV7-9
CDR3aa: CAGSLIDVNQPQHF

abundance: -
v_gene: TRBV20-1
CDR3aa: CSARVGGSSYEQYF

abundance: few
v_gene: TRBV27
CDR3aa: CASSFRGRETQYF

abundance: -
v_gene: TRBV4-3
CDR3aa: CASSQGLADGSRVGQFF

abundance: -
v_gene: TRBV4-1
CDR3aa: CASSQVGDETQYF